This T cell receptor (beta chain) is drawn from a study of T-cell reconstitution after alpha-beta-depleted transplantation in children. The table lists this clonotype with a few counts. Its antigen remains unknown. Findings of the study overall: Diversity of TCRbeta at day 60 was high in some patients, arising from surviving recipient T cells and thymic progenitors. At the one-year point after transplant, T-cell counts and TCRbeta diversity were found to come mostly from T cells that had been newly produced. Reports say that about two months after transplant, the alpha-beta T cells came out of several hundred graft clones that had expanded.

Construction of the TCRbeta library involved unique molecular identifiers. TCRdb ran MiXCR on the PCR reads and lists one entry per CDR3 protein. The sample has fewer than 700,000 distinct CDR3 sequences, roughly 13% seen once. Germline loops: CDR1 SGHDT, CDR2 YYEEEE. The CDR3 consists of 15 residues. With 0 bases removed from V and 0 bases from J, the gap between germline ends came to 8 bases. This TCR was recovered from a male patient younger than 18 who had a stem cell transplant for acute myeloid leukemia, so the T cells may come from the graft donor. The V and J genes are TRBV5-6 and TRBJ2-3, with D unresolved. Sample: PBMCs, mostly from graft donor cells, taken 360 days after TCRalphabeta/CD19-depleted stem cell transplant. CDR3 sequence reads: CASSLGWSSTDTQYF. The CDR3, as DNA: TGTGCCAGCAGCTTGGGATGGTCGAGCACAGATACGCAGTATTTT.